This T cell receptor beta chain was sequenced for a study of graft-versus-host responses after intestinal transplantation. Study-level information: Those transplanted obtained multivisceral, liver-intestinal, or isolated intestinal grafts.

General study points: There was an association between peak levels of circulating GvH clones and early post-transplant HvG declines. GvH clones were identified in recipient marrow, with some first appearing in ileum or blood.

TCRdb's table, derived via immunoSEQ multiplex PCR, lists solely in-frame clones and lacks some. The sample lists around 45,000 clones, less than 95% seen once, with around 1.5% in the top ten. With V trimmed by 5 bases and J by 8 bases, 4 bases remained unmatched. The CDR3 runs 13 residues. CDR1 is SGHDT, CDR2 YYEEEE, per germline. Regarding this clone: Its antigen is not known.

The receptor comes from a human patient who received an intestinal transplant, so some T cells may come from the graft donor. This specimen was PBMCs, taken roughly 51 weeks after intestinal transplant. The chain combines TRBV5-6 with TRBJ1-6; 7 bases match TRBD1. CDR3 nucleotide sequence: TGTGCCAGCAGTGGGGACAGCCATTCACCCCTCCACTTT. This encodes CASSGDSHSPLHF.